This is a list of T cell receptor beta chains from one sample in a study of shared clonotypes between healthy human individuals. The method was immunoSEQ multiplex PCR; TCRdb's version includes in-frame clones alone and lacks a portion of them. The sample lists 2 million to 2.5 million clones; 80% to 95% were seen once. Sequencing was carried out using naive CD4+ T cells from PBMCs. These TCRs come from a young man in good health. Some clones in this sample may be carry-over from other donors' samples. Each CDR3 is given with its conserved first and last residue. The order of the fields is D gene, clone size, V gene, CDR3 length, J gene, CDR3 protein, CDR3 DNA. A D gene is named only where the DNA matches it firmly. Expanded clones are given a class, and other clones once, few, many or no size at all.

>TRBD1|NA|TRBV6-6|14|TRBJ2-7
CASRDEQGDDEQYF
TGTGCCAGCAGAGACGAACAGGGGGATGACGAGCAGTACTTC
>NA|NA|TRBV18|14|TRBJ1-4
CASSPRSTNEKLFF
TGTGCCAGCTCACCACGATCAACTAATGAAAAACTGTTTTTT
>NA|NA|TRBV4-1|16|TRBJ1-2
CASSQDGDNTLYGYTF
TGCGCCAGCAGCCAAGATGGGGACAACACCCTTTATGGCTACACCTTC
>TRBD1|NA|TRBV30|16|TRBJ2-3
CAWSPQDRWSTDTQYF
TGTGCCTGGAGTCCCCAGGACAGGTGGAGCACAGATACGCAGTATTTT
>NA|once|TRBV2|15|TRBJ2-7
CASLLKLGSVAEQYF
TGTGCCAGCCTACTAAAGTTAGGAAGCGTGGCAGAGCAGTACTTC
>TRBD2|NA|TRBV9|21|TRBJ2-4
CASSPRVGWGPAGGIKNIQYF
TGTGCCAGCAGCCCTAGGGTAGGGTGGGGTCCAGCGGGAGGAATCAAAAACATTCAGTACTTC
>NA|NA|TRBV6-5|14|TRBJ1-2
CASSLPGGQRGYTF
TGTGCCAGCAGTCTTCCGGGGGGCCAGCGTGGCTACACCTTC
>TRBD2|NA|TRBV29-1|14|TRBJ2-7
CSVLGLAGVYEQYF
TGCAGCGTACTTGGACTAGCGGGAGTCTACGAGCAGTACTTC
>NA|NA|TRBV30|12|TRBJ1-2
CAWSDRPYGYTF
TGTGCCTGGAGCGACAGACCTTATGGCTACACCTTC
>NA|NA|TRBV7-9|15|TRBJ1-4
CASSLQEATNEKLFF
TGTGCCAGCAGCTTACAAGAGGCAACTAATGAAAAACTGTTTTTT
>NA|NA|TRBV19|15|TRBJ1-2
CASRRGLDRNYGYTF
TGTGCCAGTAGGAGGGGACTTGACAGGAACTATGGCTACACCTTC
>TRBD2|NA|TRBV19|14|TRBJ2-3
CASSGAGDHDTQYF
TGTGCCAGTAGCGGAGCGGGAGACCATGATACGCAGTATTTT
>NA|NA|TRBV5-4|15|TRBJ2-5
CASSTKTGPQETQYF
TGTGCCAGCAGCACAAAAACCGGGCCCCAAGAGACCCAGTACTTC
>NA|NA|TRBV28|13|TRBJ1-1
CASSRWVNTEAFF
TGTGCCAGCAGCAGGTGGGTGAACACTGAAGCTTTCTTT
>TRBD1|NA|TRBV18|22|TRBJ1-1
CASSPRGGLDRGRGKKNTEAFF
TGTGCCAGCTCACCAAGGGGTGGTCTGGACAGGGGGCGCGGAAAAAAGAACACTGAAGCTTTCTTT
>NA|NA|TRBV5-4|12|TRBJ1-2
CASSPEEYGYTF
TGTGCCAGCAGCCCCGAAGAATATGGCTACACCTTC
>NA|NA|TRBV5-1|14|TRBJ2-6
CASRGGEGANVLTF
TGCGCCAGCAGAGGGGGTGAGGGGGCCAACGTCCTGACTTTC
>NA|NA|TRBV27|14|TRBJ2-7
CASSLIVGGHEQYF
TGTGCCAGCAGTCTAATCGTTGGGGGACACGAGCAGTACTTC
>NA|NA|TRBV28|15|TRBJ1-2
CASRVGSSSDLGYTF
TGTGCCAGCCGGGTGGGGTCGAGTTCGGACCTTGGCTACACCTTC
>NA|NA|TRBV5-1|12|TRBJ2-7
CASSSPTDEQYF
TGCGCCAGCAGTAGTCCAACTGACGAGCAGTACTTC
>NA|NA|TRBV2|15|TRBJ2-3
CATQASALGTDTQYF
TGTGCCACCCAAGCGTCGGCTCTTGGCACAGATACGCAGTATTTT
>TRBD1|NA|TRBV10-3|15|TRBJ2-3
CAIRPTGAGTDTQYF
TGTGCCATCAGGCCCACAGGGGCTGGCACAGATACGCAGTATTTT
>NA|NA|TRBV28|15|TRBJ2-4
CASSPELAGKNIQYF
TGTGCCAGCAGTCCTGAGCTCGCAGGGAAAAACATTCAGTACTTC
>TRBD2|NA|TRBV5-4|15|TRBJ2-1
CASSLSSGTYNEQFF
TGTGCCAGCAGCTTGTCTAGCGGGACCTACAATGAGCAGTTCTTC
>NA|NA|TRBV27|17|TRBJ2-2
CASSLYPRGVNTGELFF
TGTGCCAGCAGTTTATATCCCAGGGGGGTAAACACCGGGGAGCTGTTTTTT
>TRBD1|NA|TRBV4-2|16|TRBJ2-3
CASSLQGAPSTDTQYF
TGTGCCAGCAGCTTACAGGGGGCGCCGAGCACAGATACGCAGTATTTT
>TRBD2|NA|TRBV7-2|15|TRBJ2-4
CASSLVGTTKNIQYF
TGTGCCAGCAGCTTAGTAGGGACTACTAAAAACATTCAGTACTTC